This TCR beta chain came from a study of OX40 agonist ivuxolimab in advanced cancers. Germline CDR1 and CDR2: MNHEY and SVGAGI. V shed 7 bases and J shed 1 base, with 16 bases lying between them. The CDR3 sequence is 15 residues long. Generated by immunoSEQ multiplex PCR, the TCRdb table keeps only in-frame clones and is missing some. The sample gives roughly 71,000 clones, 88% of which show up once; about 0.6% is in the top ten. The sequencing used CD4+ or CD8+ T cells sorted from blood, collected in a trial of the OX40 agonist ivuxolimab. This chain joins TRBV6-5 and TRBJ1-1; unclear D gene. This TCR derives from an adult with an advanced solid tumor such as melanoma, head and neck, liver or kidney cancer. CDR3 sequence reads: CASTPSWMGNTEAFF. The CDR3 DNA is TGTGCCAGCACTCCCAGTTGGATGGGGAACACTGAAGCTTTCTTT.